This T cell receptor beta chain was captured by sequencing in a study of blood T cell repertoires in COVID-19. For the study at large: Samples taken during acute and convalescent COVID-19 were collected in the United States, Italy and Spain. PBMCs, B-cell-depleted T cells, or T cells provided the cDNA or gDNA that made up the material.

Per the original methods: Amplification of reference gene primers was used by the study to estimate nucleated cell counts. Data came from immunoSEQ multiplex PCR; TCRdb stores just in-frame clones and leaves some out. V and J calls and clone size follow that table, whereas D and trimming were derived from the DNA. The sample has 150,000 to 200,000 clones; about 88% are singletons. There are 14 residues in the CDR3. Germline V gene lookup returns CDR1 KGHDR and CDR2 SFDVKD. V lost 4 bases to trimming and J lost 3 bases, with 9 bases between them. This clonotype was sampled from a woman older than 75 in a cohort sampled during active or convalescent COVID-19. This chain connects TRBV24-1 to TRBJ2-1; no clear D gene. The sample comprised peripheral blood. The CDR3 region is CATSDPRFYNEQFF. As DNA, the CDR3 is TGTGCCACCAGTGACCCGAGATTCTACAATGAGCAGTTCTTC.